The text below deals with one T cell receptor (beta chain). Sequencing was performed with immunoSEQ multiplex PCR; in TCRdb, only in-frame clones are kept and a portion is missing. The sample consists of 30,000 to 40,000 clones, 75% to 90% of them appearing once. V lost 6 bases and J 1 base, leaving 12 bases between the germline ends. CDR3 length: 15 amino acids. CDR1 is SEHNR, CDR2 FQNEAQ, per germline (reference sequence). The sample comes from a study of T cell changes during pregnancy in multiple sclerosis. The material sequenced was CD8+ T cells from peripheral blood mononuclear cells, taken in the second trimester of pregnancy. The chain joins TRBV7-9 to TRBJ2-2, with a weak D call TRBD1 (6 bases). This TCR was recovered from a female donor with multiple sclerosis, enrolled in a pregnancy study. In DNA, the CDR3 is TGTGCCAGCAGTCAACAGGGTCTGAACACCGGGGAGCTGTTTTTT. Translating gives CASSQQGLNTGELFF. Filled out from reference TRBV7-9 and TRBJ2-2, the complete variable domain reads DTGVSQNPRHKITKRGQNVTFRCDPISEHNRLYWYRQTLGQGPEFLTYFQNEAQLEKSRLLSDRFSAERPKGSFSTLEIQRTEQGDSAMYLCASSQQGLNTGELFFGEGSRLTVL.